These 32 T cell receptor beta chains were sequenced from one sample in a study of T cell responses to AZD1222 COVID-19 vaccine. Produced via immunoSEQ multiplex PCR; TCRdb's table is partial and in-frame only. The table lists 150,000 to 200,000 clones, 90% to 95% of them singletons. Specimen: peripheral blood, collected on day 0 of AZD1222 vaccination. These receptors all stem from an adult in good health.

The chain is built from TRBV27 and TRBJ1-4; the D is unclear. Germline V CDR1 and CDR2: MNHEY, SMNVEV (reference sequence). V was pared by 5 bases and J by 3 bases, with 13 bases between. This CDR3 comprises 15 residues. The CDR3 here is CASSPQRVANEKLFF. Here the CDR3 DNA reads TGTGCCAGCAGTCCCCAGAGGGTGGCTAATGAAAAACTGTTTTTT.

V and J are TRBV14 and TRBJ2-3; a weak D match, TRBD1 (7 bases). Germline V gene data show CDR1 as SGHDN and CDR2 as FVKESK. Between the trimmed V and J ends, which lost 1 base and 0 bases, there was a span of 11 bases. CDR3 length: 16 amino acids. CDR3 coding DNA: TGTGCCAGCAGCCAAGGCAGGGGGACTAGCACAGATACGCAGTATTTT. This sequence encodes CASSQGRGTSTDTQYF.

V is TRBV7-9 and J is TRBJ2-7, with D tentatively TRBD2 (5 bases). Germline V gene sequence: CDR1 SEHNR, CDR2 FQNEAQ (reference sequence). The CDR3 contains 15 residues. Trimming removed 4 bases from V and 3 bases from J, with 16 bases in between. The CDR3 here is CASSSSGSGGYEQYF. In DNA, the CDR3 is TGTGCCAGCAGCTCCTCGGGGTCCGGAGGCTACGAGCAGTACTTC. Full variable domain (rest looked up from reference TRBV7-9 and TRBJ2-7): DTGVSQNPRHKITKRGQNVTFRCDPISEHNRLYWYRQTLGQGPEFLTYFQNEAQLEKSRLLSDRFSAERPKGSFSTLEIQRTEQGDSAMYLCASSSSGSGGYEQYFGPGTRLTVT.

The rearrangement uses TRBV19 and TRBJ2-2; 11 nucleotides agree with TRBD1. Germline values: CDR1 LNHDA, CDR2 SQIVND (reference sequence). V lost 7 bases to trimming and J lost 2 bases; unmatched junction nucleotides: 12. The CDR3 is 18 residues long. DNA for the CDR3: TGTGCCAGTAACCCGGGATGGACAGGGGGCGTCAACACCGGGGAGCTGTTTTTT. Translation: CASNPGWTGGVNTGELFF.

This rearrangement joins TRBV18 to TRBJ2-1; D is unclear. Deletions cut 0 bases from V and 10 bases from J, with 13 bases between. Germline assignment: CDR1 KGHSH and CDR2 LQKENI. This CDR3 is 14 amino acids long. CDR3 region: CASSPPSSVFEQFF. The CDR3 DNA reads as TGTGCCAGCTCACCACCGAGTTCAGTATTCGAGCAGTTCTTC.

This sequence joins TRBV7-2 and TRBJ2-3; 9 positions agree with TRBD2. Germline V gene data show CDR1 as SGHTA and CDR2 as FQGNSA. Unmatched junction bases numbered 6, after V lost 2 bases and J lost 0 bases. This CDR3 contains 17 residues. This CDR3 is CASSLTAGGLSTDTQYF. DNA for the CDR3: TGTGCCAGCAGCTTAACGGCGGGGGGGCTTAGCACAGATACGCAGTATTTT.

This clone was counted once. V and J are TRBV5-1 and TRBJ1-6, with TRBD1 matching 7 bases. The CDR3 is 14 amino acids. The trim removed 5 bases at V and 9 bases at J, leaving 8 bases unmatched. Germline CDR1 and CDR2: SGHRS and YFSETQ. The CDR3 loop reads CASSPGGVSSPLHF. The CDR3, as DNA: TGCGCCAGCAGTCCAGGGGGGGTTAGTTCACCCCTCCACTTT.

The gene calls are TRBV3-1 (or the pseudogene TRBV3-2) and TRBJ2-5; 7 nucleotides align to TRBD1. Germline V gene sequence: CDR1 LGHDT, CDR2 YNNKEL (reference sequence). After removal of 7 bases from V and 1 base from J, the junction contained 6 bases not matched to a gene. This CDR3 comprises 14 residues. The CDR3 bases are TGTGCCAGCACCCCGCGACAGGGCCAAGAGACCCAGTACTTC. It encodes CASTPRQGQETQYF.

V gene TRBV2 combines with J gene TRBJ1-5; D uncertain. CDR1 is SNHLY and CDR2 is FYNNEI in the germline V gene. The CDR3 loop spans 14 amino acids. Trimming left V 3 bases short and J 0 bases short, with 6 bases between. CDR3 protein: CASSDVYSNQPQHF. The CDR3 region has the DNA TGTGCCAGCAGTGATGTCTATAGCAATCAGCCCCAGCATTTT.

The chain couples TRBV19 to TRBJ1-2; 8 bases are a match to TRBD1. This CDR3 comprises 15 residues. CDR1 LNHDA and CDR2 SQIVND come from the germline V gene (reference sequence). Losses at the gene ends were 4 bases for V and 5 bases for J; bases not matched to a gene: 9. The CDR3 region has the DNA TGTGCCAGTAGTAAACAAGACAGGGGCGGGTATGGCTACACCTTC. This translates into CASSKQDRGGYGYTF.

This chain joins TRBV6-1 and TRBJ1-5; D ambiguous. In germline, CDR1 is MNHNS, CDR2 SASEGT. CDR3 length: 15 residues. V gave up 2 bases and J gave up 7 bases, with 15 bases separating them. The CDR3 loop is CASSESPPLGQPQHF. DNA for the CDR3: TGTGCCAGCAGTGAAAGTCCACCGTTAGGGCAGCCCCAGCATTTT.

This chain connects TRBV12-3 or TRBV12-4 to TRBJ1-2; D is unresolved. The CDR3 is 13 residues long. V was pared by 2 bases and J by 5 bases, with 9 bases between. CDR3 in DNA: TGTGCCAGCAGTTTAATGTGGGAGTATGGCTACACCTTC. This gives the protein CASSLMWEYGYTF.

This sequence joins TRBV30 and TRBJ1-2; 10 bases are shared with TRBD1. This CDR3 contains 13 residues. The trim removed 8 bases at V and 4 bases at J, leaving 7 bases unmatched. Germline V lookup: CDR1 GTSNPN, CDR2 SVGIG (reference sequence). The CDR3 nucleotides read TGTGCCCGCGCGACAGGGGGCACCTATGGCTACACCTTC. Translated, it gives CARATGGTYGYTF. Full variable domain (remainder filled in from reference TRBV30 and TRBJ1-2): SQTIHQWPATLVQPVGSPLSLECTVEGTSNPNLYWYRQAAGRGLQLLFYSVGIGQISSEVPQNLSASRPQDRQFILSSKKLLLSDSGFYLCARATGGTYGYTFGSGTRLTVV.

The chain has TRBV4-1 and TRBJ2-7, with TRBD1 identical over 9 bases. The germline gives CDR1 MGHRA, CDR2 YSYEKL. This CDR3 is 15 amino acids long. The junction had 6 bases not matched to a gene; V was cut back by 4 bases and J by 2 bases. The CDR3 bases are TGCGCCAGCAGCCGAACCGGGACAGGGACCTACGAGCAGTACTTC. Protein: CASSRTGTGTYEQYF.

The rearrangement joins TRBV29-1 to TRBJ2-3; 8 bases are shared with TRBD2. With 6 bases clipped from V and 4 bases from J, the junction kept 3 bases outside the gene matches. In germline, CDR1 is SQVTM, CDR2 ANQGSEA. This CDR3 has 12 residues. The CDR3 loop is CSVPGLADTQYF. CDR3 bases: TGCAGCGTCCCGGGACTAGCAGATACGCAGTATTTT.

The chain uses TRBV15 and TRBJ2-7; unclear D gene. V was pared by 2 bases and J by 7 bases, with 18 bases between. CDR1 and CDR2 (germline): LNHNV, YYDKDF (reference sequence). The CDR3 spans 15 residues. The CDR3 DNA reads TGTGCCACCAGCAGATTCGACCGGGCCACTAAGGAGCAGTACTTC. It encodes CATSRFDRATKEQYF. The full variable domain, in which reference TRBV15 and TRBJ2-7 provide the parts outside the CDR3, is DAMVIQNPRYQVTQFGKPVTLSCSQTLNHNVMYWYQQKSSQAPKLLFHYYDKDFNNEADTPDNFQSRRPNTSFCFLDIRSPGLGDTAMYLCATSRFDRATKEQYFGPGTRLTVT.

The J gene is TRBJ2-4, the V gene TRBV4-1, with D maybe TRBD2 (6 bases). The CDR3 loop spans 13 amino acids. The V gene lost 4 bases and the J gene lost 7 bases, with 11 bases spanning the gap. The germline gives CDR1 MGHRA, CDR2 YSYEKL. The CDR3 sequence is CASSPGGGNIQYF. The CDR3 region has the DNA TGCGCCAGCAGCCCAGGTGGGGGGAACATTCAGTACTTC.

The genes are TRBV27 and TRBJ1-5; the D is unclear. The germline CDR1 and CDR2 sequences are MNHEY and SMNVEV (reference sequence). V dropped 5 bases and J dropped 0 bases, with 11 bases sitting between them. The CDR3 sequence is 15 residues long. As DNA, the CDR3 is TGTGCCAGCAGTGATAACAGATATAGCAATCAGCCCCAGCATTTT. Its translation is CASSDNRYSNQPQHF.

The chain has TRBV28 and TRBJ1-5; D remains unclear. V was trimmed by 2 bases and J by 9 bases, leaving 11 bases between them. CDR1 is MDHEN, CDR2 SYDVKM, per germline. CDR3 length: 13 amino acids. CDR3 region: CASSLPLSGPQHF. In DNA, the CDR3 is TGTGCCAGCAGTTTACCCCTCTCGGGGCCCCAGCATTTT.

V gene TRBV18 combines with J gene TRBJ1-4; 7 bases agree with TRBD1. CDR1 is KGHSH, CDR2 LQKENI, per germline. The V segment lost 6 bases and the J segment 0 bases; nucleotides outside the gene matches: 7. The CDR3 has 16 amino acids. The CDR3 DNA sequence: TGTGCCAGCTCTCGCGGACAGGCTACAACTAATGAAAAACTGTTTTTT. It specifies CASSRGQATTNEKLFF.

V and J are TRBV2 and TRBJ2-1; 9 positions match TRBD2. From germline, CDR1 is SNHLY and CDR2 FYNNEI. The CDR3 extends over 17 amino acids. Germline trimming cut 6 bases from V and 3 bases from J; bases unmatched to any gene: 12. Written as DNA, the CDR3 is TGTGCCAGCAGAACCGCCAGGGTACTAGCGGGCTACAATGAGCAGTTCTTC. Translation gives CASRTARVLAGYNEQFF. The variable domain in full, with the rest retrieved from reference TRBV2 and TRBJ2-1, is EPEVTQTPSHQVTQMGQEVILRCVPISNHLYFYWYRQILGQKVEFLVSFYNNEISEKSEIFDDQFSVERPDGSNFTLKIRSTKLEDSAMYFCASRTARVLAGYNEQFFGPGTRLTVL.

J is TRBJ1-5 and V is TRBV19; TRBD1 might be the D (5 bases). Per germline, CDR1 LNHDA and CDR2 SQIVND (reference sequence). This CDR3 spans 15 amino acids. Trimming pared 2 bases from V and 4 bases from J, leaving 12 bases between. In DNA, the CDR3 is TGTGCCAGTAGTATAAGCCAGGGAGGGAATCAGCCCCAGCATTTT. It encodes CASSISQGGNQPQHF.

The table lists this clone with a count of one. The V and J genes are TRBV29-1 and TRBJ1-4; 10 bases line up with TRBD1. The CDR3 loop spans 14 amino acids. Losses at the gene ends were 7 bases for V and 6 bases for J; bases not matched to a gene: 8. Germline V gene data show CDR1 as SQVTM and CDR2 as ANQGSEA. The CDR3, as DNA: TGCAGCGGGATGACAGGGGGCAAGGATGAAAAACTGTTTTTT. Amino acids: CSGMTGGKDEKLFF.

The chain carries TRBV6-6 and TRBJ1-5; no clear D gene. V lost 0 bases and J 0 bases, leaving 3 bases between the germline ends. This CDR3 is built from 14 residues. Germline V gives CDR1 MNHNY, CDR2 SVGAGI (reference sequence). This CDR3 reads CASSYSISNQPQHF. DNA of the CDR3: TGTGCCAGCAGTTACTCGATTAGCAATCAGCCCCAGCATTTT.

The chain recombines TRBV11-2 with TRBJ2-3; TRBD1 matches 7 bases. CDR1 and CDR2 from the germline V gene are SGHAT and FQNNGV. The V gene end was trimmed by 5 bases and the J gene end by 2 bases; junction bases not matched to a gene: 13. The CDR3 runs 17 residues. This CDR3 is CASSLYDRASYTDTQYF. DNA for the CDR3: TGTGCCAGCAGCCTCTATGACAGGGCATCGTACACAGATACGCAGTATTTT. The entire variable domain, with the rest obtained from reference TRBV11-2 and TRBJ2-3, is as follows: EAGVAQSPRYKIIEKRQSVAFWCNPISGHATLYWYQQILGQGPKLLIQFQNNGVVDDSQLPKDRFSAERLKGVDSTLKIQPAKLEDSAVYLCASSLYDRASYTDTQYFGPGTRLTVL.

The rearrangement links TRBV7-2 to TRBJ2-7; 12 nucleotides match TRBD2. The CDR3 contains 15 residues. The V and J ends lost 5 bases and 1 base, in that order; junction bases with no gene match: 3. Germline assignment: CDR1 SGHTA and CDR2 FQGNSA. CDR3 sequence (DNA): TGTGCCAGCAGCCTGACTAGCGGGGGATCCTACGAGCAGTACTTC. It codes for CASSLTSGGSYEQYF.

In nucleotides, the CDR3 is TGTGCCAGCAGTATGACGGACCAGCCCCAGCATTTT. Amino acid sequence: CASSMTDQPQHF. The rearrangement links TRBV2 to TRBJ1-5; no clear D gene. CDR1 is SNHLY, CDR2 FYNNEI, per germline. The V end lost 5 bases, the J end lost 7 bases, and 9 bases lay between the germline ends. The length of the CDR3 is 12 residues.

A single count supports this clone. The chain recombines TRBV3-1 (or the pseudogene TRBV3-2) with TRBJ2-4; a weak D match, TRBD1 (5 bases). CDR3 length: 17 amino acids. V was clipped by 4 bases and J by 1 base, with 17 bases between them. Germline CDR1 is LGHDT and CDR2 is YNNKEL (reference sequence). Here the CDR3 reads CASSLIHSRAAKNIQYF. CDR3 coding DNA: TGTGCCAGCAGCCTCATTCACTCCAGGGCCGCCAAAAACATTCAGTACTTC.

This clone was observed a few times. Other DNA sequences within the sample encode an identical CDR3. V usage is TRBV7-9 and J usage is TRBJ2-7; no definite D call. The CDR3 sequence is 11 residues long. Trimming cost V 2 bases and J 3 bases, with 2 bases left between them. Per the germline V gene, CDR1 is SEHNR and CDR2 is FQNEAQ (reference sequence). CDR3 DNA: TGTGCCAGCAGCTTAAGCTACGAGCAGTACTTC. As protein: CASSLSYEQYF.

The J gene is TRBJ1-4, the V gene TRBV4-3; maybe TRBD1 (6 bases). The CDR3 extends over 16 amino acids. V was trimmed by 4 bases and J by 6 bases, leaving 18 bases between them. The germline CDR1 and CDR2 sequences are LGHNA and YSLEER. CDR3 nucleotide sequence: TGCGCCAGCAGCCCTCGGGGACAAACCGGAGATGAAAAACTGTTTTTT. This gives the protein CASSPRGQTGDEKLFF.

The CDR3 nucleotides read TGCGCCAGCAGCGACCAAGGGGAGACCCAGTACTTC. This translates into CASSDQGETQYF. The chain recombines TRBV5-1 with TRBJ2-5; D gene unclear. CDR1 is SGHRS and CDR2 is YFSETQ in the germline V gene. The ends were cut back, 4 bases at V and 5 bases at J, with 9 bases in the middle. The length of the CDR3 is 12 residues.

The chain recombines TRBV4-1 with TRBJ1-5; 7 bases are shared with TRBD1. The CDR3 has 20 amino acids. Trimming removed 0 bases from V and 3 bases from J; junction bases left unmatched: 17. The germline V gene has CDR1 MGHRA and CDR2 YSYEKL. CDR3 DNA: TGCGCCAGCAGCCAAGAATATTTTTGGGCGGGACAGACCTTCAATCAGCCCCAGCATTTT. Encoded protein: CASSQEYFWAGQTFNQPQHF.